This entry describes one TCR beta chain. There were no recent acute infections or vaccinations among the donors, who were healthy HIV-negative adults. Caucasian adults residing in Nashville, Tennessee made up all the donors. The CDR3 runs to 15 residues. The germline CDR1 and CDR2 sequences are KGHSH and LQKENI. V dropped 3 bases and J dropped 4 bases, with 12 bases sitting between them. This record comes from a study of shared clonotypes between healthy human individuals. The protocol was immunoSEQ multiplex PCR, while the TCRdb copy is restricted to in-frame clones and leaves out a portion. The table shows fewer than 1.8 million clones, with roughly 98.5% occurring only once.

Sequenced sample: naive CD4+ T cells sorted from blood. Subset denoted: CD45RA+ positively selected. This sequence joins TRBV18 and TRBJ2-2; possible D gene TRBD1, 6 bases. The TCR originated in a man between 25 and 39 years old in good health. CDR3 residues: CASSPQGTGTGELFF. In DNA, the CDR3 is TGTGCCAGCTCACCGCAGGGGACGGGCACCGGGGAGCTGTTTTTT.